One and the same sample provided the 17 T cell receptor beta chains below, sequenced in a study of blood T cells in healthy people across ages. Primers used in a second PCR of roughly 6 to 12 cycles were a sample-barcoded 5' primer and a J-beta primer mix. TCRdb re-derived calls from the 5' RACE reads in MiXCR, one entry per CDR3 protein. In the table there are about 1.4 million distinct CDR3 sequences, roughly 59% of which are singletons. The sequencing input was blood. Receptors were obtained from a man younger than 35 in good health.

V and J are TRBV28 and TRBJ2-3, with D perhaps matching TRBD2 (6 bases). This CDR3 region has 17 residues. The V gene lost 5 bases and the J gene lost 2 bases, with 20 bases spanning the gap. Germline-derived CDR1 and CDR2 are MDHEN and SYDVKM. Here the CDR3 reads CASSINPGLGHTDTQYF. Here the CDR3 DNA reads TGTGCCAGCAGTATCAATCCGGGACTGGGGCACACAGATACGCAGTATTTT. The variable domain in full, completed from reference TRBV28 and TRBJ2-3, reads DVKVTQSSRYLVKRTGEKVFLECVQDMDHENMFWYRQDPGLGLRLIYFSYDVKMKEKGDIPEGYSVSREKKERFSLILESASTNQTSMYLCASSINPGLGHTDTQYFGPGTRLTVL.

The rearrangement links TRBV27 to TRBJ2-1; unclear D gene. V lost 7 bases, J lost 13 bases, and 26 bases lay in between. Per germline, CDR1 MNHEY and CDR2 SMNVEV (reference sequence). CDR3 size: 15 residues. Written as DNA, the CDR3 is TGTGCCAGCAAAAGAAACGAGGAAGGGATCGGTGAACAGTTCTTC. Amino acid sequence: CASKRNEEGIGEQFF.

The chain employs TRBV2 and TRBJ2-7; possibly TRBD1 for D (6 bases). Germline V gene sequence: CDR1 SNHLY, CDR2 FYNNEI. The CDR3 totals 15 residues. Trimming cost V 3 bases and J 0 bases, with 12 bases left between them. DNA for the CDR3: TGTGCCAGCAGTGACACAGGGTTTATCTCCTACGAGCAGTACTTC. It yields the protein CASSDTGFISYEQYF.

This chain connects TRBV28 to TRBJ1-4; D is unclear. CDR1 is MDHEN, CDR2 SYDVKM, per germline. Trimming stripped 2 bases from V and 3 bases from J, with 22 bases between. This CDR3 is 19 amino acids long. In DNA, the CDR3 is TGTGCCAGCAGTTTACGTTATGGATTGGCGGGTGGCCCTAATGAAAAACTGTTTTTT. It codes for CASSLRYGLAGGPNEKLFF.

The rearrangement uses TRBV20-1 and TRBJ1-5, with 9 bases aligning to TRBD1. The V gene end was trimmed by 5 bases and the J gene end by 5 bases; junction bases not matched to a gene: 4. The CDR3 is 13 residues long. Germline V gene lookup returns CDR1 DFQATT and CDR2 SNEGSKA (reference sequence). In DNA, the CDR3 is TGCAGTGCTGTCGACAGGGGGGATCAGCCCCAGCATTTT. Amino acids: CSAVDRGDQPQHF.

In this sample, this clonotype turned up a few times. CDR3 nucleotide sequence: TGCGCCAGCAGCCAAGGATACAGGGCTGGGGCCAACGTCCTGACTTTC. This translates into CASSQGYRAGANVLTF. The rearrangement joins TRBV4-1 to TRBJ2-6; D is possibly TRBD1 (6 bases). The germline CDR1 and CDR2 sequences are MGHRA and YSYEKL. Trimming left V 1 base short and J 2 bases short, with 9 bases between. The CDR3 runs to 16 residues.

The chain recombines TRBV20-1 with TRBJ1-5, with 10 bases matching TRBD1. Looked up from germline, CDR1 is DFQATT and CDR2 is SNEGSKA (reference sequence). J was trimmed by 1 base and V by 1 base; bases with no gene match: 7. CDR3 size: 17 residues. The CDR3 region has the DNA TGCAGTGCTAGAGCTGGGGGACAGGGGTACAGCAATCAGCCCCAGCATTTT. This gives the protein CSARAGGQGYSNQPQHF.

The CDR3 sequence: CSARDQESGRAGYTF. Here the CDR3 DNA reads TGCAGTGCTAGAGATCAAGAATCAGGGCGCGCTGGCTACACCTTC. The V gene is TRBV20-1, the J gene TRBJ1-2, with D perhaps matching TRBD1 (5 bases). V was shortened by 0 bases and J by 7 bases, with 18 bases between the two germline ends. CDR3 length equals 15 residues. From germline, CDR1 is DFQATT and CDR2 SNEGSKA (reference sequence).

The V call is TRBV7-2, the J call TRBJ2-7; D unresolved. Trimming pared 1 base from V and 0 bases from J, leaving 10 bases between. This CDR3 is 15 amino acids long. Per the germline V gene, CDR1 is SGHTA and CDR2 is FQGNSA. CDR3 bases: TGTGCCAGCAGCTTAGAGGCCACTTACTCCTACGAGCAGTACTTC. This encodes CASSLEATYSYEQYF.

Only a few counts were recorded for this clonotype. The CDR3 nucleotides are TGCAGTGCTAAGACTAGCGGGGGGTTACAAGAGACCCAGTACTTC. It specifies CSAKTSGGLQETQYF. The J gene is TRBJ2-5, the V gene TRBV20-1, with 13 bases matching TRBD2. V trimming: 4 bases; J trimming: 2 bases; junction bases outside the gene matches: 4. CDR3 length equals 15 residues. Germline V gene data show CDR1 as DFQATT and CDR2 as SNEGSKA (reference sequence).

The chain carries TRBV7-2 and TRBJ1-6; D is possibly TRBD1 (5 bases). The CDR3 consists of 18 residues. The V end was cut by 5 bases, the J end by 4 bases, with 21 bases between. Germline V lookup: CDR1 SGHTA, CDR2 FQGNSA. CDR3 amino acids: CASSLGGAGNVYNSPLHF. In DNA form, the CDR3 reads TGTGCCAGCAGCCTTGGTGGGGCAGGGAACGTTTATAATTCACCCCTCCACTTT.

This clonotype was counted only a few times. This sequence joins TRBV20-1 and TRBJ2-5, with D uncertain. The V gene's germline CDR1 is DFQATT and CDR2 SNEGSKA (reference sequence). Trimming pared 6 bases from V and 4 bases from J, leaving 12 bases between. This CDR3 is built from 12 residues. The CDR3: CSATKEGETQYF. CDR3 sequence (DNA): TGCAGTGCAACAAAAGAAGGAGAGACCCAGTACTTC.

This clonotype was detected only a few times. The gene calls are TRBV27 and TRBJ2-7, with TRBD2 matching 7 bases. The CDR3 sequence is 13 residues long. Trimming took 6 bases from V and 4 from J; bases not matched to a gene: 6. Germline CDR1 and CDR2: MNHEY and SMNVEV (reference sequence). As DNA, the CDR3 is TGTGCCAGCAGGCTAGCGGCCCCTTACGAGCAGTACTTC. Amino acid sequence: CASRLAAPYEQYF.

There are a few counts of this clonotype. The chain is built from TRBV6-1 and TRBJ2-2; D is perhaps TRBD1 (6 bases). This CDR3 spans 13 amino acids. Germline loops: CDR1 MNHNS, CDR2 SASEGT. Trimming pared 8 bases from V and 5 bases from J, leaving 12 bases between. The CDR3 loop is CASSTGSTGELFF. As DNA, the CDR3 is TGTGCCAGCTCGACAGGCTCGACCGGGGAGCTGTTTTTT.

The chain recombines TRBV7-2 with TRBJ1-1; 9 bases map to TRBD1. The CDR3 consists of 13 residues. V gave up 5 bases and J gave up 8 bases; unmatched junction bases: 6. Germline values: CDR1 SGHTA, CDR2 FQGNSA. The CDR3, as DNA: TGTGCCAGCAGCGGGGACAGGGCGGAGGAAGCTTTCTTT. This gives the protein CASSGDRAEEAFF.

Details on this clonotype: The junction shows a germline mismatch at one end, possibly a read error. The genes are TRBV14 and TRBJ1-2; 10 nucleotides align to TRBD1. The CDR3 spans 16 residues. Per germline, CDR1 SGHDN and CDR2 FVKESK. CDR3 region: CASSPFGQGDGYDYTF. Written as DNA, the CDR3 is TGTGCCAGCAGCCCCTTCGGACAGGGGGATGGGTATGACTACACCTTC. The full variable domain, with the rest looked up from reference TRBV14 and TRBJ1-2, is EAGVTQFPSHSVIEKGQTVTLRCDPISGHDNLYWYRRVMGKEIKFLLHFVKESKQDESGMPNNRFLAERTGGTYSTLKVQPAELEDSGVYFCASSPFGQGDGYDYTFGSGTRLTVV.

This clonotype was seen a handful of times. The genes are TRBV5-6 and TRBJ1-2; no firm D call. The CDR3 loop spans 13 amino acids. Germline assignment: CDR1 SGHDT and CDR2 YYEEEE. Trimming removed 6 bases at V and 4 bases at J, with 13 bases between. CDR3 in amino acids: CASTIGRTYGYTF. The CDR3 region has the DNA TGTGCCAGCACCATAGGACGGACCTATGGCTACACCTTC.